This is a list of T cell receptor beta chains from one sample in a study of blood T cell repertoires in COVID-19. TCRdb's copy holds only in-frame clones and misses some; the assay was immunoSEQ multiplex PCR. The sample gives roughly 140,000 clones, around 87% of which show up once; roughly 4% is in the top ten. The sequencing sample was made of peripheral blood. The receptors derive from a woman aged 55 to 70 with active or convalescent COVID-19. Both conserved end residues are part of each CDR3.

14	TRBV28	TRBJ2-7	CASSFSDRGYEQYF
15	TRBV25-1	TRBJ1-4	CASSSQVLANEKLFF
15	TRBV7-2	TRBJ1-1	CASSDEAGGRTEAFF
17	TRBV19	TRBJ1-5	CASSIIIGGRTNQPQHF
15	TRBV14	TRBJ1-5	CASSQGTASNQPQHF
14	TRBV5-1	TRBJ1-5	CASSLGQPNQPQHF
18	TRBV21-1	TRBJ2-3	CASMRRDWRGGLRLTQYF
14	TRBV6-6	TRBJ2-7	CASSQDRGLGEQYF
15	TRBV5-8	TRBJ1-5	CASSLWTGNNQPQHF
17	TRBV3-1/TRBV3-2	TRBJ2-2	CASSQGLAGANTGELFF
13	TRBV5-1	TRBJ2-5	CASSLTGMETQYF
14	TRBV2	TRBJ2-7	CASSGGGATYEQYF
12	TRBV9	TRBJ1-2	CASSVGQAGYTF
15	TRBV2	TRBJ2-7	CASSAGSLSSYEQYF
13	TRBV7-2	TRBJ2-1	CASSLAEYNEQFF
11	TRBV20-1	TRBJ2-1	CSARDYGEQFF
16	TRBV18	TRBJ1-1	CASSPGTGGGNTEAFF
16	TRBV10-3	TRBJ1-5	CAISGGGGASNQPQHF
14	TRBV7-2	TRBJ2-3	CASSFEPGADTQYF
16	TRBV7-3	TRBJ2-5	CASSLNSPGGGETQYF
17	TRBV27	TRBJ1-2	CASSSRGRDTPVYGYTF
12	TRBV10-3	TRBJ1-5	CAAHSGNQPQHF
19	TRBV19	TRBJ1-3	CASSPLPGQGIDSGNTIYF
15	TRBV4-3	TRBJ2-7	CASSQATGGTYEQYF
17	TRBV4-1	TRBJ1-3	CASSPNFNPTSGNTIYF
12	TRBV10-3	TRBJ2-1	CAIGTGNNEQFF
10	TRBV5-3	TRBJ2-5	CARSLAPQYF
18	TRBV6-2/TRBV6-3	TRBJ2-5	CASSFEDDTDRGQETQYF
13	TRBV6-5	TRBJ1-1	CASRGHQNTEAFF
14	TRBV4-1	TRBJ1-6	CASSQGQVPSPLHF
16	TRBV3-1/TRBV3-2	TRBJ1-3	CASSHQPTGGGNTIYF
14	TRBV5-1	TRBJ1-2	CASSLGGGPYGYTF
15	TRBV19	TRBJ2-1	CASSIEGWGRGEQFF
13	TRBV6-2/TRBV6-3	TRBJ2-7	CASSYTPPAEQYF
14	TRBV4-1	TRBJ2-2	CASSQEQFTGELFF
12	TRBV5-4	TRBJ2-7	CASSLLSYEQYF
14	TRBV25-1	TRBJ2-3	CASSPTDRDDTQYF
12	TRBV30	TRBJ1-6	CAWRDILSPLHF
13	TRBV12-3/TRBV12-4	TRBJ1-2	CASSPFRDYGYTF
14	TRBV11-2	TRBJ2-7	CASSFGQGAGEQYF
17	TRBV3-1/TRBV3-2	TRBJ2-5	CASGTPRSGGAVETQYF
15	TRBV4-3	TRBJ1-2	CASSQDRGSSSRYTF
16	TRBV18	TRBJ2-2	CASSPPIGGAIGELFF
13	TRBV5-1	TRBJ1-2	CASSWNTGTETSF
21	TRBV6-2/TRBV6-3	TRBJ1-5	CASSYGTGTTVGGYSNQPQHF
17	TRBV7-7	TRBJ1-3	CASSPSGGALSGNTIYF
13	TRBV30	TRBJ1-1	CAWSGHRRAEAFF
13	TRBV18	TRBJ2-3	CASRYAEQGYWYF
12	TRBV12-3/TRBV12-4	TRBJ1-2	CAIVGQGVGYTF
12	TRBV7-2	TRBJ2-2	CASGQNTGELFF
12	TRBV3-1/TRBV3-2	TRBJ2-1	CASSGETNEQFF
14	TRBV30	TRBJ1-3	CAWSGQDSGNTIYF
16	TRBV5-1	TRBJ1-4	CASSFGQAHTNEKLFF